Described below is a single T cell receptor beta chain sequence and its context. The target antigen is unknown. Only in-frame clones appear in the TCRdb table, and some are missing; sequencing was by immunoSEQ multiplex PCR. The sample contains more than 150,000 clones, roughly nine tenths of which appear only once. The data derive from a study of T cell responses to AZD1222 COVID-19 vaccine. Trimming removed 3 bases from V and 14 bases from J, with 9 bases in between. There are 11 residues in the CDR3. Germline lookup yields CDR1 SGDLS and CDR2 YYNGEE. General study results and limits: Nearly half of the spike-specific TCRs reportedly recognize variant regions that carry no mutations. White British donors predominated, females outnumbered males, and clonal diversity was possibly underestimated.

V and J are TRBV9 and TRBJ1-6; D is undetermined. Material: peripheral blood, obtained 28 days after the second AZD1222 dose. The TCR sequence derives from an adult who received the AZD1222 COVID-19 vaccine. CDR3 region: CASSADVTLHF. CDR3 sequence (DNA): TGTGCCAGCAGCGCGGACGTCACCCTCCACTTT.